This T cell receptor beta chain came from a study of blood T cell repertoires in COVID-19. Study-wide background: Samples of COVID-19 (acute and convalescent) were obtained from the United States, Italy and Spain.

V lost 4 bases, J lost 0 bases, and 14 bases lay in between. CDR1 SGDLS and CDR2 YYNGEE come from the germline V gene. The CDR3 has 16 amino acids. Original processing notes: For nucleated cells, counts were estimated from reference gene primer amplification. Only in-frame clones appear in the TCRdb table, and some are missing; sequencing was by immunoSEQ multiplex PCR. V, J and clone size are taken as reported in that table, and D and trimming were inferred from the DNA itself. The data hold some 15,000 clones, with 80% to 90% observed a single time. The sequenced sample consisted of peripheral blood. This receptor was identified in a man between 65 and 85 years old in a cohort sampled during active COVID-19. The chain is built from TRBV9 and TRBJ2-1; D possibly corresponds to TRBD2 (6 bases). CDR3 in amino acids: CASSTREPSSYNEQFF. The CDR3 DNA reads TGTGCCAGCAGCACCCGGGAGCCGAGCTCCTACAATGAGCAGTTCTTC.